This is a list of T cell receptor beta chains from one sample in a study of T cells in Graves' hyperthyroidism and ophthalmopathy. TCRdb recomputed calls from the multiplex PCR reads with MiXCR, one row per CDR3 protein. The profile shows roughly 240,000 distinct CDR3 sequences, roughly 17% of them singletons. Sequencing was carried out using blood. The receptors derive from a woman between 18 and 29 years old with Graves' ophthalmopathy. Both conserved end residues are part of each CDR3. D genes are given only for firm matches. Clone sizes are given selectively: once, few, many, or a class where the clone is expanded.

many	TRBV10-3	NA	TRBJ1-1	CAISENGELTEAFF	TGTGCCATCAGTGAAAACGGAGAACTAACTGAAGCTTTCTTT
many	TRBV28	TRBD2	TRBJ2-7	CASSSSGSQYEQYF	TGTGCCAGCAGTAGTAGCGGGAGTCAATACGAGCAGTACTTC
many	TRBV3-1	NA	TRBJ1-1	CASVPVPGAEAFF	TGTGCCAGCGTTCCGGTCCCAGGGGCTGAAGCTTTCTTT
many	TRBV2	NA	TRBJ1-4	CASSERMQGNEKLFF	TGTGCCAGCAGTGAAAGGATGCAGGGGAATGAAAAACTGTTTTTT
NA	TRBV2	TRBD2	TRBJ2-3	CASSWIAGGTDTQYF	TGTGCCAGCAGTTGGATAGCGGGAGGCACAGATACGCAGTATTTT
many	TRBV4-1	TRBD1	TRBJ1-1	CASSSGGVAFF	TGCGCCAGCAGCTCAGGGGGTGTAGCTTTCTTT
many	TRBV7-9	NA	TRBJ1-4	CASTLEGYATNEKLFF	TGTGCCAGCACCCTGGAGGGGTATGCAACTAATGAAAAACTGTTTTTT
many	TRBV20-1	NA	TRBJ1-5	CSARPDGNQPQHF	TGCAGTGCTAGACCGGACGGAAATCAGCCCCAGCATTTT
NA	TRBV6-2/TRBV6-3	NA	TRBJ2-1	CASGRYEQFF	TGTGCCAGCGGGAGGTATGAGCAGTTCTTC
many	TRBV3-1	NA	TRBJ1-4	CASSQGGFEKLFF	TGTGCCAGCAGCCAAGGGGGGTTTGAAAAACTGTTTTTT
NA	TRBV28	TRBD1	TRBJ1-2	CASSSLGTGPYGYTF	TGTGCCAGCAGTTCTCTCGGGACAGGGCCCTATGGCTACACCTTC
many	TRBV12-3/TRBV12-4	NA	TRBJ1-1	CASSQQLSAEAFF	TGTGCCAGCAGCCAGCAGCTTTCGGCTGAAGCTTTCTTT
many	TRBV11-2	NA	TRBJ2-1	CASSLDVYRANEQFF	TGTGCCAGCAGCCTAGACGTATATAGGGCCAATGAGCAGTTCTTC
many	TRBV2	NA	TRBJ2-2	CASRRPLGFTGELFF	TGTGCCAGCAGACGCCCTTTAGGTTTCACCGGGGAGCTGTTTTTT
NA	TRBV7-6	TRBD2	TRBJ2-7	CASSLAMTSGGKSYEQYF	TGTGCCAGCAGCTTAGCTATGACTAGCGGGGGCAAATCCTACGAGCAGTACTTC
many	TRBV20-1	TRBD1	TRBJ1-1	CSAKRDRVTEAFF	TGCAGTGCTAAACGGGACAGGGTTACTGAAGCTTTCTTT
many	TRBV12-3/TRBV12-4	TRBD1	TRBJ1-2	CASSITRTGGHYGYTF	TGTGCCAGCAGCATAACCCGGACAGGGGGCCACTATGGCTACACCTTC
many	TRBV7-9	TRBD1	TRBJ2-1	CASSLGSGDSFYNEQFF	TGTGCCAGCAGCTTAGGGTCTGGGGACAGTTTTTACAATGAGCAGTTCTTC
NA	TRBV6-1	NA	TRBJ1-2	CASSEGQPNYGYTF	TGTGCCAGCAGTGAAGGACAGCCTAACTATGGCTACACCTTC
NA	TRBV19	NA	TRBJ2-1	CASSIKGQSYNEQFF	TGTGCCAGTAGTATCAAGGGGCAGTCCTACAATGAGCAGTTCTTC